The rows below give T cell receptor beta chains drawn from one sample of a study of T-cell reconstitution after alpha-beta-depleted transplantation in children. TCRdb analysed the PCR reads with MiXCR anew, one entry per CDR3 protein. The data contain about 4,000 distinct CDR3 sequences, 9.1% of them seen just once; the ten biggest clones take up 45% to 55%. The sample in question was PBMCs, mostly from graft donor cells, obtained 180 days after TCRalphabeta/CD19-depleted stem cell transplant. These receptors were taken from a male patient aged 2 to 10 who had a stem cell transplant for acute lymphoblastic leukemia, so the T cells may come from the graft donor. CDR3s include the opening cysteine and the closing phenylalanine or tryptophan. Each record gives: D gene, V gene, clone size, J gene, CDR3 DNA, CDR3 protein. A D gene is named only where the DNA matches it firmly. Clone size is not always given. Where it is, it says once, few, many or a class for expanded clones.

d_gene: NA; v_gene: TRBV20-1; abundance: medium-sized; j_gene: TRBJ1-5; CDR3nt: TGCAGTGCTAGAGACCCGGGAAACAGGTTCAATCAGCCCCAGCATTTT; CDR3aa: CSARDPGNRFNQPQHF
d_gene: NA; v_gene: TRBV3-1; abundance: many; j_gene: TRBJ2-7; CDR3nt: TGTGCCAGCAGCCAAACCGACGAGCAGTACTTC; CDR3aa: CASSQTDEQYF
d_gene: TRBD1; v_gene: TRBV27; abundance: many; j_gene: TRBJ1-2; CDR3nt: TGTGCCAGCAGTCCGGGACAGAAAACAGCTAACTATGGCTACACCTTC; CDR3aa: CASSPGQKTANYGYTF
d_gene: NA; v_gene: TRBV6-5; abundance: many; j_gene: TRBJ1-4; CDR3nt: TGTGCCAGCAGTTCCGGTCCGGAACTGTTTTTT; CDR3aa: CASSSGPELFF
d_gene: NA; v_gene: TRBV3-1; abundance: medium-sized; j_gene: TRBJ2-1; CDR3nt: TGTGCCAGCAGCCGGTTAGAGGGTGAGCAGTTCTTC; CDR3aa: CASSRLEGEQFF
d_gene: NA; v_gene: TRBV11-2; abundance: few; j_gene: TRBJ2-7; CDR3nt: TGTGCCAGCAGCCTCAGACGGGGCTCCTACGAGCAGTACTTC; CDR3aa: CASSLRRGSYEQYF
d_gene: NA; v_gene: TRBV29-1; abundance: medium-sized; j_gene: TRBJ2-3; CDR3nt: TGCAGCGTTGATCACCCCGATACGCAGTATTTT; CDR3aa: CSVDHPDTQYF
d_gene: NA; v_gene: TRBV28; abundance: many; j_gene: TRBJ1-3; CDR3nt: TGTGCCAGCAGTTCGGGGGTGACCTCTGGAAACACCATATATTTT; CDR3aa: CASSSGVTSGNTIYF
d_gene: TRBD2; v_gene: TRBV3-1; abundance: many; j_gene: TRBJ2-7; CDR3nt: TGTGCCAGCAGCCAAGGAGTTACTAGCGGTATCATTAGGTACGAGCAGTACTTC; CDR3aa: CASSQGVTSGIIRYEQYF
d_gene: TRBD2; v_gene: TRBV4-2; abundance: many; j_gene: TRBJ2-2; CDR3nt: TGTGCCAGCAGCCAAGTCGGGCGGGAGGACACCGGGGAGCTGTTTTTT; CDR3aa: CASSQVGREDTGELFF
d_gene: NA; v_gene: TRBV5-1; abundance: many; j_gene: TRBJ1-1; CDR3nt: TGCGCCAGCAGCTTGGCCGTTTTAGGGGGATCAGCTTTCTTT; CDR3aa: CASSLAVLGGSAFF
d_gene: TRBD1; v_gene: TRBV28; abundance: many; j_gene: TRBJ2-7; CDR3nt: TGTGCCAGCAGTTCTCGCCAAGACAGGGGGCCGGGTGAGCAGTACTTC; CDR3aa: CASSSRQDRGPGEQYF
d_gene: NA; v_gene: TRBV10-1; abundance: many; j_gene: TRBJ2-7; CDR3nt: TGCGCCAGCAGTGAGTTCCCCTGGACCGAGCAGTACTTC; CDR3aa: CASSEFPWTEQYF
d_gene: NA; v_gene: TRBV7-2; abundance: medium-sized; j_gene: TRBJ2-6; CDR3nt: TGTGCCAGCAGCTTAGAGGGGGGCGCTGGGGCCAACGTCCTGACTTTC; CDR3aa: CASSLEGGAGANVLTF
d_gene: NA; v_gene: TRBV7-9; abundance: many; j_gene: TRBJ1-1; CDR3nt: TGTGCCAGCAGCCCAACGCAGGGTCCGAGAGCTTTCTTT; CDR3aa: CASSPTQGPRAFF
d_gene: TRBD2; v_gene: TRBV12-3/TRBV12-4; abundance: many; j_gene: TRBJ2-5; CDR3nt: TGTGCCAGCAGTCGACCCGGGACTAGCGGGAGGGTTCAAGAGACCCAGTACTTC; CDR3aa: CASSRPGTSGRVQETQYF
d_gene: NA; v_gene: TRBV29-1; abundance: many; j_gene: TRBJ2-1; CDR3nt: TGCAGCGTTGGAGCAATCGAGGGCGTTTTTGACGAGCAGTTCTTC; CDR3aa: CSVGAIEGVFDEQFF
d_gene: TRBD1; v_gene: TRBV24-1; abundance: many; j_gene: TRBJ2-2; CDR3nt: TGTGCCACCAGTGATGCCCGACAGGGGTTAGTCGGGGAGCTGTTTTTT; CDR3aa: CATSDARQGLVGELFF
d_gene: NA; v_gene: TRBV5-5; abundance: many; j_gene: TRBJ1-1; CDR3nt: TGTGCCAGCAGCTCGGGACCCAGGAACACTGAAGCTTTCTTT; CDR3aa: CASSSGPRNTEAFF
d_gene: NA; v_gene: TRBV6-5; abundance: NA; j_gene: TRBJ2-5; CDR3nt: TGTGCCAGCAGTTACACTTACAGGTCTCAAGAGACCCAGTACTTC; CDR3aa: CASSYTYRSQETQYF
d_gene: TRBD2; v_gene: TRBV30; abundance: few; j_gene: TRBJ2-2; CDR3nt: TGTGCCTGGAGTGCCCTACTAGCGGGAGGACCCGGGGAGCTGTTTTTT; CDR3aa: CAWSALLAGGPGELFF
d_gene: TRBD2; v_gene: TRBV18; abundance: many; j_gene: TRBJ2-6; CDR3nt: TGTGCCAGCTCACCGAGAAGCGGGAGGGATGCTGGGGCCAACGTCCTGACTTTC; CDR3aa: CASSPRSGRDAGANVLTF
d_gene: TRBD2; v_gene: TRBV2; abundance: many; j_gene: TRBJ2-3; CDR3nt: TGTGCCAGCGCCCCGAACCCGATGAAGCTAGCGGCCACAGATACGCAGTATTTT; CDR3aa: CASAPNPMKLAATDTQYF
d_gene: NA; v_gene: TRBV29-1; abundance: many; j_gene: TRBJ1-4; CDR3nt: TGCAGCGTTCTACGCCCCAATGAAAAACTGTTTTTT; CDR3aa: CSVLRPNEKLFF
d_gene: NA; v_gene: TRBV5-4; abundance: NA; j_gene: TRBJ1-1; CDR3nt: TGTGCCAGCAGCTTGGACACTTCGAACACTGAAGCTTTCTTT; CDR3aa: CASSLDTSNTEAFF
d_gene: NA; v_gene: TRBV9; abundance: many; j_gene: TRBJ1-2; CDR3nt: TGTGCCAGCAGCGGACACACAGGTGACTATGGCTACACCTTC; CDR3aa: CASSGHTGDYGYTF
d_gene: NA; v_gene: TRBV5-5; abundance: many; j_gene: TRBJ1-3; CDR3nt: TGTGCCAGCAGCTTGGGGACAGCCATCTACAGCTCTGGAAACACCATATATTTT; CDR3aa: CASSLGTAIYSSGNTIYF
d_gene: NA; v_gene: TRBV21-1; abundance: medium-sized; j_gene: TRBJ1-1; CDR3nt: TGTGCCAGCACCACAAACGACAGGTGGGGAACTGAAGCTTTCTTT; CDR3aa: CASTTNDRWGTEAFF
d_gene: TRBD2; v_gene: TRBV7-9; abundance: many; j_gene: TRBJ2-5; CDR3nt: TGTGCCAGCAGCCGCATTAGCGGGATACAAGAGACCCAGTACTTC; CDR3aa: CASSRISGIQETQYF
d_gene: TRBD2; v_gene: TRBV4-2; abundance: many; j_gene: TRBJ2-5; CDR3nt: TGTGCCAGCAGCCAAGGTGTAGCGGGAGGGCCAACAGAGACCCAGTACTTC; CDR3aa: CASSQGVAGGPTETQYF
d_gene: TRBD1; v_gene: TRBV6-6; abundance: many; j_gene: TRBJ2-5; CDR3nt: TGTGCCAGCAGTTATTTGTCGGAAAGGGGGCCCCGGACAGCACAAGAGACCCAGTACTTC; CDR3aa: CASSYLSERGPRTAQETQYF
d_gene: NA; v_gene: TRBV11-2; abundance: many; j_gene: TRBJ2-3; CDR3nt: TGTGCCAGCAGCTTAATGGCAGTAAAAGATACGCAGTATTTT; CDR3aa: CASSLMAVKDTQYF
d_gene: NA; v_gene: TRBV7-9; abundance: many; j_gene: TRBJ1-1; CDR3nt: TGTGCCAGCAGCTTAGCCGGGACCAACACTGAAGCTTTCTTT; CDR3aa: CASSLAGTNTEAFF
d_gene: NA; v_gene: TRBV7-9; abundance: medium-sized; j_gene: TRBJ2-7; CDR3nt: TGTGCCAGCAGCTTAGGTCAGGGCCTTAAGAACGAGCAGTACTTC; CDR3aa: CASSLGQGLKNEQYF
d_gene: NA; v_gene: TRBV7-9; abundance: many; j_gene: TRBJ2-1; CDR3nt: TGTGCCAGCAGCTTAGCGGGGCTAGCCAGTGAGCAGTTCTTC; CDR3aa: CASSLAGLASEQFF
d_gene: TRBD1; v_gene: TRBV6-5; abundance: many; j_gene: TRBJ1-6; CDR3nt: TGTGCCAGCAGCCCCACTGGGGGGGGACAGCATAATTCACCCCTCCACTTT; CDR3aa: CASSPTGGGQHNSPLHF
d_gene: TRBD2; v_gene: TRBV20-1; abundance: many; j_gene: TRBJ2-7; CDR3nt: TGCAGTGCTCGAAGCGGGAGCATTGAGAACGAGCAGTACTTC; CDR3aa: CSARSGSIENEQYF
d_gene: TRBD1; v_gene: TRBV12-3/TRBV12-4; abundance: NA; j_gene: TRBJ1-2; CDR3nt: TGTGCCAGCAGTTTCCGCCGCCGGACAGGGCGTAATGGCTACACCTTC; CDR3aa: CASSFRRRTGRNGYTF